This T cell receptor (beta chain) was captured in a study of T cell responses to AZD1222 COVID-19 vaccine. The wider study: Pooled samples include second doses given at about 4 or 12 weeks.

Repertoires were generated with immunoSEQ multiplex PCR, while TCRdb's copy carries only in-frame clones and drops some. The profile shows approximately 65,000 clones, 80% to 85% of them singletons. Germline-derived CDR1 and CDR2 are LGHDT and YNNKEL (reference sequence). V lost 0 bases and J 6 bases, leaving 8 bases between the germline ends. The CDR3 totals 14 residues. Study outcomes and limitations: Epitopes outside B.1.351 and B.1.1.7 mutated regions reportedly drew nearly half of spike TCRs. Donors in the cohort were predominantly white British and more often female, and clonal diversity was possibly underestimated. Spike-wide coverage was observed for vaccine-associated CD4 TCRs, with dominant responses at 160-218 and 743-854.

Comment on this clone: What it binds is unknown.

The rearrangement joins TRBV3-1 (or the pseudogene TRBV3-2) to TRBJ2-2; D unclear. The sequences come from peripheral blood, collected on day 0 of AZD1222 vaccination. This sequence originates from an adult in good health. CDR3 residues: CASSQDWAAGELFF. In DNA, the CDR3 is TGTGCCAGCAGCCAAGATTGGGCGGCCGGGGAGCTGTTTTTT.